Listed here are 21 T cell receptor beta chains from one sample, sequenced in a study of regulatory T cells. Points from the study as a whole: In CD3G-deficient patients, conventional CD4+ T cells were enriched for hydrophobic CDR3 residues at positions 6 and 7.

The antigens of these receptors remain unknown. The primer mix had 52 TRBV and 13 TRBJ primers. Method: immunoSEQ multiplex PCR; TCRdb's copy keeps in-frame clones and lacks some. The data contain over 25,000 clones, over 90% of them singletons. Material: conventional CD4+ T cells sorted from blood. These TCRs come from a child aged 2 to 10 with CD3G deficiency.

The J gene is TRBJ1-2, the V gene TRBV5-1, with D unclear. This CDR3 is built from 13 residues. V dropped 0 bases and J dropped 5 bases, with 8 bases sitting between them. CDR1 and CDR2 (germline): SGHRS, YFSETQ. The CDR3 coding sequence is TGCGCCAGCAGCTTGGCCGGACTTTATGGCTACACCTTC. Its translation: CASSLAGLYGYTF.

The CDR3 DNA is TGTGCCACGGGACAGGGGGGCTACGAGCAGTACTTC. Translation gives CATGQGGYEQYF. This chain links TRBV10-3 with TRBJ2-7; 11 positions match TRBD1. This CDR3 region has 12 residues. J was trimmed by 3 bases and V by 10 bases; bases with no gene match: 2. From germline, CDR1 is ENHRY and CDR2 SYGVKD.

The rearrangement uses TRBV18 and TRBJ2-5; 8 bases are shared with TRBD1. In germline, CDR1 is KGHSH, CDR2 LQKENI. V was pared by 6 bases and J by 3 bases, with 3 bases of the junction left unmatched. This CDR3 has 13 amino acids. The CDR3 here is CASSRTGKETQYF. The CDR3 nucleotides are TGTGCCAGCTCGCGGACAGGGAAAGAGACCCAGTACTTC.

This chain uses TRBV7-6 with TRBJ2-1; D remains ambiguous. CDR1 is SGHVS, CDR2 FNYEAQ, per germline. CDR3 length equals 15 residues. The V and J ends lost 6 bases and 9 bases respectively, with 21 bases between them. The CDR3 region has the DNA TGTGCCAGCAGTTCCGGCCCGCGCGGTTGGGCTGAGCAGTTCTTC. Encoded protein: CASSSGPRGWAEQFF.

This clone came up a few times. The chain uses TRBV7-9 and TRBJ2-7, with unresolved D. The germline V and J ends were trimmed by 4 bases and 7 bases, with 14 bases remaining between them. Germline assignment: CDR1 SEHNR and CDR2 FQNEAQ (reference sequence). The length of the CDR3 is 13 residues. CDR3 coding DNA: TGTGCCAGCAGCTCCGGCGACGGGCTAGAGCAGTACTTC. This codes for CASSSGDGLEQYF.

This clone was counted only a few times. J is TRBJ2-7 and V is TRBV10-3, with 13 bases identical to TRBD2. Germline-derived CDR1 and CDR2 are ENHRY and SYGVKD. This CDR3 region has 15 residues. Trimming cost V 4 bases and J 7 bases; bases outside gene matches: 7. In DNA, the CDR3 is TGTGCCATCAGTGCCGACCTGACTAGCGGGAGGGAGCAGTACTTC. Encoded protein: CAISADLTSGREQYF.

The J gene is TRBJ2-5, the V gene TRBV28, with 8 bases lining up with TRBD1. Looked up from germline, CDR1 is MDHEN and CDR2 is SYDVKM. CDR3 length equals 17 residues. J gave up 5 bases and V 6 bases, and 17 bases lay outside the gene matches. CDR3 region: CASSPAPGQGMGETQYF. The CDR3 DNA reads TGTGCCAGCAGCCCTGCCCCCGGACAGGGAATGGGGGAGACCCAGTACTTC.

The rearrangement uses TRBV5-1 and TRBJ2-1, with D unresolved. CDR1 and CDR2 from the germline V gene are SGHRS and YFSETQ. The V end was cut by 4 bases, the J end by 7 bases, with 9 bases between. This CDR3 is 12 amino acids long. CDR3: CASSNEGNEQFF. CDR3 bases: TGCGCCAGCAGCAACGAAGGGAATGAGCAGTTCTTC.

The chain recombines TRBV28 with TRBJ1-1, with D maybe TRBD1 (6 bases). V gave up 4 bases and J gave up 0 bases, with 9 bases separating them. CDR3 length equals 14 residues. In germline, CDR1 is MDHEN, CDR2 SYDVKM. The CDR3 spells CASSSGHLNTEAFF. In nucleotides, the CDR3 is TGTGCCAGCAGTTCGGGACACCTGAACACTGAAGCTTTCTTT.

The rearrangement joins TRBV27 to TRBJ2-5, with D possibly TRBD1 on 5 matching bases. This CDR3 comprises 13 residues. Trimming took off 6 bases at V and 5 bases at J, with 13 bases between the two ends. Germline assignment: CDR1 MNHEY and CDR2 SMNVEV (reference sequence). The CDR3, as DNA: TGTGCCAGCAGAACGAAAGGGGTGGAGACCCAGTACTTC. Translation: CASRTKGVETQYF.

The rearrangement joins TRBV19 to TRBJ2-1; 8 nucleotides align to TRBD2. There are 17 residues in the CDR3. Germline V gene lookup returns CDR1 LNHDA and CDR2 SQIVND (reference sequence). V shed 5 bases, J shed 4 bases, and the junction held 13 bases outside the gene matches. The CDR3 DNA reads TGTGCCAGTAGTGGTGGGTCGGCGGGAGGAAGGTACAATGAGCAGTTCTTC. Translating gives CASSGGSAGGRYNEQFF.

This clone has only a few counts. The V call is TRBV28, the J call TRBJ1-5, with TRBD1 identical over 9 bases. V dropped 2 bases and J dropped 4; count of bases not matched to a gene: 12. The length of the CDR3 is 18 residues. Per the germline V gene, CDR1 is MDHEN and CDR2 is SYDVKM. The CDR3 loop reads CASSLPYGQGRDNQPQHF. In DNA form, the CDR3 reads TGTGCCAGCAGTTTACCCTACGGACAGGGGAGAGATAATCAGCCCCAGCATTTT.

The chain recombines TRBV28 with TRBJ1-1, with D possibly matching TRBD1 (5 bases). Germline V lookup: CDR1 MDHEN, CDR2 SYDVKM. The CDR3 is 15 amino acids. Trimming removed 4 bases at V and 6 bases at J, with 18 bases between. In nucleotides, the CDR3 is TGTGCCAGCAGTTCCTTGGGGCCCCAAAACGCTGAAGCTTTCTTT. As protein: CASSSLGPQNAEAFF.

This clone was seen just once. V gene TRBV5-1 combines with J gene TRBJ2-5; 12 nucleotides agree with TRBD2. The DNA end is more similar to TRBJ2-7, so the J call may be wrong. The CDR3 spans 15 residues. Germline CDR1 SGHRS, CDR2 YFSETQ. The CDR3 nucleotides are TGCGCCAGCAGCGTGGGACTAGCGGGCAACTACGAGCAGTACTTC. Its protein is CASSVGLAGNYEQYF.

The chain uses TRBV7-9 and TRBJ2-5; 11 bases align to TRBD2. V shed 0 bases and J 11 bases; nucleotides not matched to a gene: 17. There are 18 residues in the CDR3. CDR1 SEHNR and CDR2 FQNEAQ come from the germline V gene (reference sequence). The CDR3 nucleotides are TGTGCCAGCAGCTTAGCGCCGCTGGATAGCGGGAGGGCTGAGGAGCAGTACTTC. Translation: CASSLAPLDSGRAEEQYF.

This rearrangement joins TRBV5-1 to TRBJ2-3; 7 bases agree with TRBD2. After removal of 2 bases from V and 6 bases from J, the junction contained 9 bases not matched to a gene. Germline-derived CDR1 and CDR2 are SGHRS and YFSETQ. This CDR3 spans 15 amino acids. CDR3 region: CASSFDHTSVDTQYF. The CDR3 nucleotides read TGCGCCAGCAGCTTCGATCATACTAGCGTGGATACGCAGTATTTT.

This clone was counted a single time. J is TRBJ2-2 and V is TRBV28; 10 nucleotides line up with TRBD1. Germline trimming cut 2 bases from V and 6 bases from J; bases unmatched to any gene: 6. The CDR3 covers 16 residues. The germline V gene encodes CDR1 MDHEN and CDR2 SYDVKM. The CDR3 loop reads CASSLGGQGYAGELFF. DNA of the CDR3: TGTGCCAGCAGTTTAGGGGGACAGGGGTACGCCGGGGAGCTGTTTTTT. Combining the CDR3 with reference TRBV28 and TRBJ2-2 gives the whole variable domain DVKVTQSSRYLVKRTGEKVFLECVQDMDHENMFWYRQDPGLGLRLIYFSYDVKMKEKGDIPEGYSVSREKKERFSLILESASTNQTSMYLCASSLGGQGYAGELFFGEGSRLTVL.

CDR3 sequence reads: CASSPTGTSGSEQYF. The CDR3 coding sequence is TGTGCCAGCTCACCTACCGGGACTAGCGGGAGCGAGCAGTACTTC. This sequence joins TRBV18 and TRBJ2-7; 14 positions match TRBD2. Germline V gene sequence: CDR1 KGHSH, CDR2 LQKENI. This CDR3 contains 15 residues. The ends lost 3 bases at V and 6 bases at J; junction bases unmatched: 4.

The rearrangement uses TRBV6-1 and TRBJ2-7; tentatively, D is TRBD1 (6 bases). The ends were cut back, 5 bases at V and 6 bases at J, with 17 bases in the middle. CDR3 length: 14 amino acids. Germline CDR1 and CDR2: MNHNS and SASEGT. The CDR3, as DNA: TGTGCCAGCAGTTTTACAGGGAGCCATACCGAGCAGTACTTC. Encoded protein: CASSFTGSHTEQYF.

This clone was seen only once. This CDR3 is CASSPGLDQLNEQFF. CDR3 sequence (DNA): TGTGCCAGCAGCCCGGGACTAGACCAACTCAATGAGCAGTTCTTC. This chain connects TRBV9 to TRBJ2-1; the match to TRBD2 covers 8 bases. The CDR3 consists of 15 residues. Germline-derived CDR1 and CDR2 are SGDLS and YYNGEE. Trimming took 4 bases from V and 6 from J; bases not matched to a gene: 9.

The genes are TRBV28 and TRBJ2-1; the match to TRBD2 covers 7 bases. Germline lookup yields CDR1 MDHEN and CDR2 SYDVKM. V shed 5 bases, J shed 0 bases, and the junction held 4 bases outside the gene matches. The CDR3 spans 15 residues. CDR3 sequence (DNA): TGTGCCAGCAGTCTAGCGGACCGCTCCTACAATGAGCAGTTCTTC. It translates to CASSLADRSYNEQFF.